This T cell receptor beta chain was captured by sequencing in a study of T cell responses to AZD1222 COVID-19 vaccine. TCRdb's table, derived via immunoSEQ multiplex PCR, lists solely in-frame clones and lacks some. The data contain approximately 150,000 clones, less than 95% of them singletons. The germline V gene has CDR1 SGDLS and CDR2 YYNGEE. V was pared by 6 bases and J by 2 bases, with 6 bases of the junction left unmatched. The CDR3 loop spans 14 amino acids. As regards this clone: Its antigen is still unknown.

Study-wide points: After two AZD1222 doses, spike-specific TCR breadth and depth rose versus day 0. Baseline seropositivity characterized only six or seven AZD1222 recipients. Donors skewed white British and female; clonal diversity was possibly underestimated.

The chain recombines TRBV9 with TRBJ2-3; 7 nucleotides agree with TRBD1. The TCR originated in an adult who received the AZD1222 COVID-19 vaccine. The specimen comprised peripheral blood, sampled 28 days after the second AZD1222 dose. For the CDR3, the DNA is TGTGCCAGCACTAAGGGGGCCCTCACAGATACGCAGTATTTT. Protein sequence: CASTKGALTDTQYF.